The clone carrying this TCR delta chain was detected a few times. Its matching antigen is unknown. The protein TCRdb gives is from a much larger clone and does not agree with this DNA's translation at residue 12, likely a read error; the protein shown here comes from the DNA. Distinct nucleotide sequences in the sample also encode this CDR3. TCRdb re-processed the multiplex PCR reads via CATT. The sample contains 85,000 to 90,000 delta-chain clones, approximately 1.5% of which appear only once. Gammadelta T cells were flow-sorted from PBMC into Vgamma9/Vdelta2+ and Vdelta2-negative populations for bulk analysis. This entry belongs to a study of γδ T cells in repeated Plasmodium falciparum infection. Study background: Donors were malaria-exposed Malian children or age- and gender-matched Australian children.

CDR1 is GEAIGNYY, CDR2 EKD, per germline. The CDR3 extends over 15 amino acids. Study-wide results and caveats: Donors in Mali lived in a small rural village, largely one ethnic group. Vgamma9/Vdelta2+ repertoires stayed stably polyclonal over time and infection.

V gene TRDV2 was called; the J gene was not; the tabulated D call, TRDD3, remains unverified against the DNA. The origin of this receptor is a pool of human donors (malaria-infected and uninfected, not separated). The sample taken for sequencing was gamma-delta T cells from blood. The CDR3 is CACDLRLGTGGGFIF. In nucleotides, the CDR3 is TGTGCCTGTGACCTTCGGCTTGGGACTGGGGGAGGGTTTATCTTT.